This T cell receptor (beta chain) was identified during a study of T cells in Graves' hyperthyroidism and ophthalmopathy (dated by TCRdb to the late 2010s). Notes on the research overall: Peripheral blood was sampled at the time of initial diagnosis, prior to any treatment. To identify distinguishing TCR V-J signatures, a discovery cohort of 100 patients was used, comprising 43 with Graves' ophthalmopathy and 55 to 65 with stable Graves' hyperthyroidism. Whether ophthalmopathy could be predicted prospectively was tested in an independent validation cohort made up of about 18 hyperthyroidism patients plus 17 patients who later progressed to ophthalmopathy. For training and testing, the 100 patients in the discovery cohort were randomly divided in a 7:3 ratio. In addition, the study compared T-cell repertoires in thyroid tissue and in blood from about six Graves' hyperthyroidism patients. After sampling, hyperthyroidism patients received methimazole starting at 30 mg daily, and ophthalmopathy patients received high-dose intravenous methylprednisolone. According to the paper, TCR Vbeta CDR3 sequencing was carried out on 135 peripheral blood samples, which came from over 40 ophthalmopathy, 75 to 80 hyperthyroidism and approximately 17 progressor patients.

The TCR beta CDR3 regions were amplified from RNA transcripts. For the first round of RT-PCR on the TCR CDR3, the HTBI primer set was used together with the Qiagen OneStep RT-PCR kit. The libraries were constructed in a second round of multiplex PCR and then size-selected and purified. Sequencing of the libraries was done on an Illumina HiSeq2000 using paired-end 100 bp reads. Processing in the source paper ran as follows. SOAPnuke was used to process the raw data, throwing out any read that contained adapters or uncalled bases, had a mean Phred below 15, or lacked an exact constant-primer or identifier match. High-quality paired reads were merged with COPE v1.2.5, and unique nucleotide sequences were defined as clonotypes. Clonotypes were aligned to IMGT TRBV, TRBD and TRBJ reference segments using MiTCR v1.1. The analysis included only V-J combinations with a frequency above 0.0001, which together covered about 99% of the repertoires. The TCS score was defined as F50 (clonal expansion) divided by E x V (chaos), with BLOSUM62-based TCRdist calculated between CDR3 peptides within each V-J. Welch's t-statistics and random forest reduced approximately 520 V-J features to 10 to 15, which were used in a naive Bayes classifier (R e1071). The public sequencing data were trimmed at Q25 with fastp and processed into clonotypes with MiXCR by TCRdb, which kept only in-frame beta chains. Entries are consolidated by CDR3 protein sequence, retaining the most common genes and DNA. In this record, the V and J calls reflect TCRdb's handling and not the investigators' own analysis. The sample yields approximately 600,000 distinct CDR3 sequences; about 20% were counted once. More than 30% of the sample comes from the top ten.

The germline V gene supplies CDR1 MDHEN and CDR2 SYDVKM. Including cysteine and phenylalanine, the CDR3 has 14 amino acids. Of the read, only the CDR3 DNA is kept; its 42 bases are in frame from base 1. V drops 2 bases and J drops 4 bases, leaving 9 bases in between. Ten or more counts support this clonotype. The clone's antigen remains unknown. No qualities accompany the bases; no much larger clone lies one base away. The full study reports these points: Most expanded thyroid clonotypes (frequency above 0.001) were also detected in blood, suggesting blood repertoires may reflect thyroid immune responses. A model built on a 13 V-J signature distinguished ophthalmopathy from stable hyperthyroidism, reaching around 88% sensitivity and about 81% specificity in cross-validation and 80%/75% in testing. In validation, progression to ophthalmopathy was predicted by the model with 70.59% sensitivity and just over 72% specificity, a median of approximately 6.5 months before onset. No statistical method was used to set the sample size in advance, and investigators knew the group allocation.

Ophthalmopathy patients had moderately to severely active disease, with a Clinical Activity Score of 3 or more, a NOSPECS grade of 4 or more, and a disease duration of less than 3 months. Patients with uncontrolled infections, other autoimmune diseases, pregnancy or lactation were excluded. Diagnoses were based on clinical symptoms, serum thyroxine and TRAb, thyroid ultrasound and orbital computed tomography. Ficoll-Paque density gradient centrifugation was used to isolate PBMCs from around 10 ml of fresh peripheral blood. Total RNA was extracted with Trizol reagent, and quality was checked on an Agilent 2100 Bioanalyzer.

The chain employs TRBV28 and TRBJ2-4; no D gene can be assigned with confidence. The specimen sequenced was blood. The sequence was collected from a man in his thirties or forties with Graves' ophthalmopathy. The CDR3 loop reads CASSLPGRKNIQYF. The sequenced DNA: TGTGCCAGCAGTTTACCAGGCCGGAAAAACATTCAGTACTTC.